This T cell receptor (beta chain) was documented in a study of T cells in Graves' hyperthyroidism and ophthalmopathy. The study's findings and limits: Blood also held most thyroid clonotypes expanded beyond 0.001.

CDR1 is MNHEY, CDR2 SVGAGI, per germline. The CDR3 extends over 15 amino acids. It was RNA transcripts that yielded the amplified TCR beta CDR3 regions. Using the HTBI primer set, a first-round RT-PCR was run on the TCR CDR3. Each CDR3 protein gets one entry after TCRdb re-called the multiplex PCR reads with MiXCR. The sample lists about 570,000 distinct CDR3 sequences; just over 45% were seen once. Patients showing uncontrolled infection, other autoimmune disease, pregnancy or lactation were ineligible. Details on this clonotype: Antigen unknown.

This clonotype was obtained from an adult woman with Graves' disease, either hyperthyroidism or ophthalmopathy (not recorded which). The rearrangement links TRBV6-5 to TRBJ2-5; 10 nucleotides match TRBD2. Gene TRBJ2-1 matches the end of the DNA better, so the J call may be wrong. The specimen was peripheral blood or thyroid tissue (not recorded which). The CDR3 is CASSSGLAGVSEQFF. As DNA, the CDR3 is TGTGCCAGCAGTTCGGGTCTAGCGGGAGTCAGCGAGCAGTTCTTC.